This is a list of T cell receptor beta chains from one sample in a study of OX40 agonist ivuxolimab in advanced cancers. Only in-frame clones appear in the TCRdb table, and some are missing; sequencing was by immunoSEQ multiplex PCR. The sample holds some 30,000 clones, roughly 82% seen once. Specimen: CD4+ or CD8+ T cells sorted from blood, collected in a trial of the OX40 agonist ivuxolimab. These TCRs come from an adult with an advanced solid tumor such as melanoma, head and neck, liver or kidney cancer. Each CDR3 is given with its conserved first and last residue. The order of the fields is clone size, J gene, V gene, CDR3 length, D gene, CDR3 protein, CDR3 DNA. D genes are given only for firm matches. Not all rows give a size; the values are once, few, many and, for expanded clones, a class.

>-|TRBJ2-1|TRBV30|16|-
CAWSVLRGMGYNEQFF
TGTGCCTGGAGTGTACTGAGGGGGATGGGGTACAATGAGCAGTTCTTC
>-|TRBJ2-7|TRBV5-8|17|TRBD2
CASSLREAGTSGNEQYF
TGTGCCAGCAGCTTAAGAGAAGCCGGGACTAGCGGGAACGAGCAGTACTTC
>-|TRBJ2-7|TRBV2|11|TRBD2
CASSPGGAQYF
TGTGCCAGCAGTCCGGGGGGTGCGCAGTACTTC
>-|TRBJ1-1|TRBV11-2|15|-
CASSLAGRLNTEAFF
TGTGCCAGCAGCTTAGCTGGCAGATTGAACACTGAAGCTTTCTTT
>-|TRBJ2-1|TRBV7-9|14|TRBD2
CASRTGLAGGKQFF
TGTGCCAGCAGGACAGGACTAGCGGGAGGGAAGCAGTTCTTC
>few|TRBJ2-3|TRBV9|14|-
CASSVGGSTDTQYF
TGTGCCAGCAGCGTTGGGGGCAGCACAGATACGCAGTATTTT
>-|TRBJ1-6|TRBV28|14|TRBD1
CASRMDRGFSPLHF
TGTGCCAGCAGAATGGACAGGGGATTTTCACCCCTCCACTTT
>-|TRBJ2-2|TRBV27|18|-
CASSLFAGNPYDAGELFF
TGTGCCAGCAGTTTATTCGCGGGGAACCCCTACGACGCCGGGGAGCTGTTTTTT
>-|TRBJ1-2|TRBV6-5|14|TRBD1
CASSRTGGDYGYTF
TGTGCCAGCAGTAGGACAGGGGGCGACTATGGCTACACCTTC
>-|TRBJ2-3|TRBV11-2|12|-
CASSLVSDTQYF
TGTGCCAGCAGCTTAGTGTCAGATACGCAGTATTTT
>few|TRBJ2-7|TRBV2|17|-
CASTLDPPGVSSYEQYF
TGTGCCAGCACCCTAGACCCCCCGGGGGTCTCCTCCTACGAGCAGTACTTC
>-|TRBJ2-7|TRBV6-5|13|TRBD1
CASSYYRGYEQYF
TGTGCCAGCAGTTACTACAGGGGATACGAGCAGTACTTC
>-|TRBJ2-5|TRBV4-3|15|-
CASSRWEGGAETQYF
TGCGCCAGCAGCCGCTGGGAGGGGGGTGCGGAGACCCAGTACTTC
>few|TRBJ2-1|TRBV9|17|TRBD1
CASSGSWTGPSYNEQFF
TGTGCCAGCAGCGGGTCCTGGACAGGGCCCTCCTACAATGAGCAGTTCTTC
>-|TRBJ2-7|TRBV27|14|-
CASTPGPLAYEQYF
TGTGCCAGCACCCCCGGTCCCCTCGCCTACGAGCAGTACTTC
>-|TRBJ2-3|TRBV6-4|15|TRBD2
CASDLAGGSTDTQYF
TGTGCCAGCGACCTGGCGGGGGGTAGCACAGATACGCAGTATTTT
>-|TRBJ1-5|TRBV6-5|13|-
CASSKQGIQPQHF
TGTGCCAGCAGTAAACAGGGAATTCAGCCCCAGCATTTT
>once|TRBJ1-1|TRBV10-3|12|-
CAIMGGNTEAFF
TGTGCCATCATGGGCGGGAACACTGAAGCTTTCTTT
>-|TRBJ1-2|TRBV4-2|16|-
CASSQETGDANYGYTF
TGTGCCAGCAGTCAGGAGACAGGTGATGCTAACTATGGCTACACCTTC
>-|TRBJ2-3|TRBV19|16|TRBD1
CASREGTGGSTDTQYF
TGTGCCAGTAGGGAAGGGACAGGGGGTAGCACAGATACGCAGTATTTT
>once|TRBJ2-1|TRBV19|12|-
CASSMNLNEQFF
TGTGCCAGTAGTATGAACCTGAATGAGCAGTTCTTC
>-|TRBJ1-2|TRBV13|14|TRBD1
CASSSFTGGKDYTF
TGTGCCAGCAGCTCCTTCACAGGGGGGAAGGACTACACCTTC
>few|TRBJ1-1|TRBV11-1|12|-
CASSTMDTEAFF
TGTGCCAGCAGCACCATGGACACTGAAGCTTTCTTT
>once|TRBJ1-4|TRBV7-2|16|-
CASSLVPAGSNEKLFF
TGTGCCAGCAGCTTAGTTCCGGCAGGGTCGAATGAAAAACTGTTTTTT
>-|TRBJ1-1|TRBV5-6|14|TRBD1
CASSLGTGSGEAFF
TGTGCCAGCAGCTTGGGGACAGGGAGTGGTGAAGCTTTCTTT
>once|TRBJ2-7|TRBV5-1|11|-
CASSFGFEQYF
TGCGCCAGCAGCTTCGGATTCGAGCAGTACTTC
>-|TRBJ2-3|TRBV7-6|15|TRBD2
CASSRTSGRADTQYF
TGTGCCAGCAGCAGGACTAGCGGGAGGGCAGATACGCAGTATTTT
>medium-sized|TRBJ2-7|TRBV5-4|14|TRBD1
CASSADRGFYEQYF
TGTGCCAGCAGCGCCGACAGGGGGTTCTACGAGCAGTACTTC
>-|TRBJ2-5|TRBV10-3|15|-
CAISESASVPETQYF
TGTGCCATCAGTGAGTCGGCCAGTGTCCCTGAGACCCAGTACTTC
>-|TRBJ2-1|TRBV9|11|-
CAAGVGDEQFF
TGTGCCGCCGGTGTGGGTGATGAGCAGTTCTTC
>-|TRBJ2-7|TRBV9|16|TRBD1
CASSAHTGQASYEQYF
TGTGCCAGCAGCGCTCACACCGGACAGGCGTCCTACGAGCAGTACTTC
>-|TRBJ2-3|TRBV27|15|TRBD2
CASSLEGLATDTQYF
TGTGCCAGCAGTTTGGAAGGACTAGCCACAGATACGCAGTATTTT